The 5 T cell receptor beta chains below all came from one sample that was sequenced in a study of low-dose radiotherapy and immunotherapy resistance in tumors. Amplification of TCRs used a constant-region primer and V-primer adapter for roughly 20 PCR cycles. MiXCR, applied by TCRdb to the reads, yields one record per CDR3 protein. This table has about 50,000 distinct CDR3 sequences, approximately 10% appearing once. The time point here: before trial treatment. Sequenced here: PBMCs, sampled before treatment. The origin of the receptors is a female donor with ovarian cancer.

Many counts were recorded for this clonotype. This chain links TRBV28 with TRBJ2-2, with 9 bases matching TRBD1. V shed 4 bases, J shed 6 bases, and the junction held 9 bases outside the gene matches. From germline, CDR1 is MDHEN and CDR2 SYDVKM. The length of the CDR3 is 16 residues. CDR3 region: CASSSLTGQGPGELFF. CDR3 DNA sequence: TGTGCCAGCAGTTCGCTAACGGGACAGGGCCCCGGGGAGCTGTTTTTT.

There are many counts of this clonotype. The CDR3 reads CASSESGTGRLRDEQYF. The CDR3 DNA sequence: TGTGCCAGCAGTGAGTCCGGGACAGGAAGGCTCAGGGACGAGCAGTACTTC. This chain links TRBV25-1 with TRBJ2-7; TRBD1 agrees at 8 bases. V lost 3 bases, J lost 5 bases, and 15 bases stayed unmatched. Germline V lookup: CDR1 MGHDK, CDR2 SYGVNS. This CDR3 has 17 residues.

This clonotype was recorded many times. The chain employs TRBV20-1 and TRBJ2-7; D possibly matches TRBD1 or TRBD2 (5 bases each). From germline, CDR1 is DFQATT and CDR2 SNEGSKA (reference sequence). This CDR3 is 14 amino acids long. The germline V and J ends were trimmed by 0 bases and 2 bases, with 11 bases remaining between them. The CDR3: CSARDGTATYEQYF. The CDR3 DNA sequence: TGCAGTGCTAGAGATGGGACCGCAACCTACGAGCAGTACTTC.

The table lists this clonotype with many counts. CDR3 nucleotides: TGCAGTGCTAGAGATCAGGGGAGGGGGCGGAACACTGAAGCTTTCTTT. Its protein is CSARDQGRGRNTEAFF. The chain couples TRBV20-1 to TRBJ1-1; TRBD1 agrees at 7 bases. This CDR3 spans 16 amino acids. The J segment lost 1 base and the V segment lost 0 bases, leaving 8 bases of the junction unmatched. Germline assignment: CDR1 DFQATT and CDR2 SNEGSKA (reference sequence).

This clonotype was observed at least ten times. The genes are TRBV7-9 and TRBJ2-3; 11 nucleotides match TRBD1. The trim removed 5 bases at V and 4 bases at J, leaving 11 bases unmatched. This CDR3 comprises 17 residues. Germline CDR1 and CDR2: SEHNR and FQNEAQ (reference sequence). CDR3 sequence reads: CASSDYRTGGNSDTQYF. The CDR3 DNA reads TGTGCCAGCAGCGACTACAGGACAGGGGGCAACTCAGATACGCAGTATTTT.